Listed below are T cell receptor beta chains from one sample, sequenced in a study of CD8+CD57+ T cells in acquired aplastic anemia. TCRdb reprocessed the reads with MiXCR, giving one entry per CDR3 protein. This table holds roughly 51,000 distinct CDR3 sequences, roughly 69% found once. The source material was sorted CD4+, CD8+, or CD8+CD57+ T cells (not recorded which) from PBMCs. The origin of the receptors is a human donor in good health, serving as a control. CDR3s leave out the opening cysteine and the closing phenylalanine or tryptophan.

j_call: TRBJ2-5; v_call: TRBV5-1; cdr3_aa: ASSGAQKETQY
j_call: TRBJ1-5; v_call: TRBV24-1; cdr3_aa: ATSQGGYSNQPQH
j_call: TRBJ2-7; v_call: TRBV12-3/TRBV12-4; cdr3_aa: ASSETRTVSYEQY
j_call: TRBJ1-6; v_call: TRBV5-1; cdr3_aa: ASSTGTGNSPLH
j_call: TRBJ1-1; v_call: TRBV15; cdr3_aa: ATSRAWNTEAF
j_call: TRBJ2-7; v_call: TRBV4-2; cdr3_aa: ASSQQGAYEQY
j_call: TRBJ2-2; v_call: TRBV11-2; cdr3_aa: ASSPRTEGEGTGELF
j_call: TRBJ2-3; v_call: TRBV29-1; cdr3_aa: SAVRQGEPTDTQY
j_call: TRBJ2-1; v_call: TRBV15; cdr3_aa: ATSSRRTYNEQF
j_call: TRBJ2-1; v_call: TRBV29-1; cdr3_aa: SAADSYNEQF
j_call: TRBJ2-3; v_call: TRBV11-3; cdr3_aa: ASSGRTSTDTQY
j_call: TRBJ2-5; v_call: TRBV7-9; cdr3_aa: ASQPAGGETQY
j_call: TRBJ2-1; v_call: TRBV20-1; cdr3_aa: SARKVADNEQF
j_call: TRBJ1-6; v_call: TRBV10-3; cdr3_aa: AIRDRGNSPLH
j_call: TRBJ1-6; v_call: TRBV11-1; cdr3_aa: ASSLARTGRNNSPLH
j_call: TRBJ2-5; v_call: TRBV20-1; cdr3_aa: SVGLAGETQY
j_call: TRBJ2-6; v_call: TRBV29-1; cdr3_aa: SVGTGTGANVLT
j_call: TRBJ2-3; v_call: TRBV3-1; cdr3_aa: ASSQDPDRADTQY
j_call: TRBJ2-5; v_call: TRBV7-9; cdr3_aa: ASSVVEGREETQY
j_call: TRBJ2-1; v_call: TRBV4-1; cdr3_aa: ASSQDRTYSSYNEQF
j_call: TRBJ2-1; v_call: TRBV20-1; cdr3_aa: SASALAAAYNEQF
j_call: TRBJ1-1; v_call: TRBV10-1; cdr3_aa: ASSDPDGNTEAF
j_call: TRBJ2-3; v_call: TRBV7-6; cdr3_aa: ASSRGQVGDTQY
j_call: TRBJ2-1; v_call: TRBV24-1; cdr3_aa: ATSEDGHANEQF
j_call: TRBJ1-1; v_call: TRBV10-3; cdr3_aa: AISDPTQQGTEAF
j_call: TRBJ1-5; v_call: TRBV2; cdr3_aa: ASSLAARGPQH
j_call: TRBJ2-1; v_call: TRBV29-1; cdr3_aa: SVEVLQGYNEQF
j_call: TRBJ2-7; v_call: TRBV7-3; cdr3_aa: ASSLTPAAGSYEQY
j_call: TRBJ1-2; v_call: TRBV5-1; cdr3_aa: ASSLGANYGYT
j_call: TRBJ1-1; v_call: TRBV10-3; cdr3_aa: AIGLQGASEAF
j_call: TRBJ2-7; v_call: TRBV10-3; cdr3_aa: AISGGTGQEEQY
j_call: TRBJ1-5; v_call: TRBV19; cdr3_aa: ASSIDRGRQPQH
j_call: TRBJ1-2; v_call: TRBV20-1; cdr3_aa: SATPGTNYGYT
j_call: TRBJ2-1; v_call: TRBV27; cdr3_aa: ASEAPGYNEQF
j_call: TRBJ1-6; v_call: TRBV7-3; cdr3_aa: ASSLTGQMNSPLH
j_call: TRBJ2-7; v_call: TRBV11-2; cdr3_aa: ASSFNPRAGELTEQY
j_call: TRBJ2-7; v_call: TRBV20-1; cdr3_aa: SASSNREVRGEQY
j_call: TRBJ1-2; v_call: TRBV10-3; cdr3_aa: AISDRDDYGYT
j_call: TRBJ1-4; v_call: TRBV7-2; cdr3_aa: ASSLGTHGEGKLF
j_call: TRBJ2-1; v_call: TRBV19; cdr3_aa: ASSTGTALNEQF
j_call: TRBJ1-1; v_call: TRBV7-2; cdr3_aa: ASSSTRGTEAF
j_call: TRBJ2-7; v_call: TRBV12-3/TRBV12-4; cdr3_aa: ASSSQTQVRYEQY
j_call: TRBJ1-4; v_call: TRBV25-1; cdr3_aa: ASRPGSTVNEKLF
j_call: NA; v_call: TRBV19; cdr3_aa: ASSLTGLAGYNEQF
j_call: TRBJ1-6; v_call: TRBV5-6; cdr3_aa: ASSLGFDNSPLH
j_call: TRBJ2-3; v_call: TRBV7-2; cdr3_aa: ASSFRGDTDTQY
j_call: TRBJ2-7; v_call: TRBV2; cdr3_aa: ASTGSYEQY
j_call: TRBJ2-7; v_call: TRBV19; cdr3_aa: ASSVKRGLSYEQY
j_call: TRBJ2-7; v_call: TRBV29-1; cdr3_aa: SAVAGGYYEQY
j_call: TRBJ2-3; v_call: TRBV7-3; cdr3_aa: ASSSTRDTQY
j_call: TRBJ2-1; v_call: TRBV12-3/TRBV12-4; cdr3_aa: ASSLGGSSYNEQF
j_call: TRBJ2-3; v_call: TRBV7-8; cdr3_aa: ASSFGGADTQY
j_call: TRBJ1-2; v_call: TRBV9; cdr3_aa: ASSADSPANHGYT
j_call: TRBJ2-7; v_call: TRBV29-1; cdr3_aa: SARQAGHEQY
j_call: TRBJ2-7; v_call: TRBV2; cdr3_aa: ASRPPSGETYEQY
j_call: TRBJ2-3; v_call: TRBV7-3; cdr3_aa: ASSLTSGIGTDTQY
j_call: TRBJ2-1; v_call: TRBV19; cdr3_aa: ASSMGQGANEQF
j_call: TRBJ1-2; v_call: TRBV29-1; cdr3_aa: SVKGANYGYT
j_call: TRBJ1-1; v_call: TRBV20-1; cdr3_aa: SAGQRNTEAF